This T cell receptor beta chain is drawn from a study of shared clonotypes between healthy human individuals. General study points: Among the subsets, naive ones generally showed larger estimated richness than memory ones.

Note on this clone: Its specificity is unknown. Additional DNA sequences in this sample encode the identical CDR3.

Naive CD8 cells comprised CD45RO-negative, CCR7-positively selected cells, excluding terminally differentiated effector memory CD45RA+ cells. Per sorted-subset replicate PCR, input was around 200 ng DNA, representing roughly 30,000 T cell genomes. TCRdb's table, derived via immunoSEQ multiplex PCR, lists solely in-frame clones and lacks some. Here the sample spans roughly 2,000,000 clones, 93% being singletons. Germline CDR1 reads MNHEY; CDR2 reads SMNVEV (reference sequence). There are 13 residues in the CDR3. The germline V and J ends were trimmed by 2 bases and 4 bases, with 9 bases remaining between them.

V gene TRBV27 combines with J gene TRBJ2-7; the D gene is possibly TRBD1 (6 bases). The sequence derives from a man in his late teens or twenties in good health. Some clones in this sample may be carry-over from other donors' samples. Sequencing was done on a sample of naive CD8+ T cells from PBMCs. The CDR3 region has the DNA TGTGCCAGCAGTTTAGGGACACCTTACGAGCAGTACTTC. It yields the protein CASSLGTPYEQYF.